One and the same sample provided the 21 T cell receptor beta chains below, sequenced in a study of cytomegalovirus exposure and HLA in healthy donors. Amplification used 60 Vbeta primers and 13 Jbeta primers. Method: immunoSEQ multiplex PCR; TCRdb's copy keeps in-frame clones and lacks some. In all, the sample yields some 200,000 clones. The sequenced sample was PBMCs. The origin of the receptors is a woman younger than 35 in good health and CMV-seropositive.

The chain recombines TRBV5-1 with TRBJ2-3; D unresolved. CDR1 and CDR2 from the germline V gene are SGHRS and YFSETQ. CDR3 length: 16 residues. V lost 4 bases, J lost 0 bases, and 15 bases lay in between. CDR3 bases: TGCGCCAGCAGCCCCGTGAGTCGAGCCAGCACAGATACGCAGTATTTT. This encodes CASSPVSRASTDTQYF.

This chain links TRBV7-3 with TRBJ1-1, with D possibly matching TRBD1 (5 bases). From germline, CDR1 is SGHTA and CDR2 FQGTGA. V was pared by 11 bases and J by 3 bases, with 22 bases between. The CDR3 runs to 15 residues. The CDR3, as DNA: TGTGCCTGCACCTCCGCGAGAGGAGGGGACACTGAAGCTTTCTTT. Its translation is CACTSARGGDTEAFF. Based on the CDR3 plus reference TRBV7-3 and TRBJ1-1, the full variable domain is GAGVSQTPSNKVTEKGKYVELRCDPISGHTALYWYRQSLGQGPEFLIYFQGTGAADDSGLPNDRFFAVRPEGSVSTLKIQRTERGDSAVYLCACTSARGGDTEAFFGQGTRLTVV.

The rearrangement uses TRBV5-1 and TRBJ1-1, with D tentatively TRBD1 (5 bases). There are 14 residues in the CDR3. Trimming took 4 bases from V and 7 from J, leaving 17 bases between them. Germline loops: CDR1 SGHRS, CDR2 YFSETQ. The CDR3 is CASSLDGGRFEAFF. DNA of the CDR3: TGCGCCAGCAGCCTCGACGGGGGGAGGTTTGAAGCTTTCTTT.

The CDR3 here is CASSNLALPGDEQFF. The CDR3 region has the DNA TGTGCCAGCAGCAATCTAGCGCTTCCTGGGGATGAGCAGTTCTTC. The chain combines TRBV5-4 with TRBJ2-1, with D possibly being TRBD2 (6 bases). Germline CDR1 is SGHNT and CDR2 is YYREEE (reference sequence). V was pared by 4 bases and J by 8 bases, with 19 bases between. This CDR3 has 15 amino acids.

The rearrangement links TRBV30 to TRBJ1-3, with 7 positions matching TRBD1. The CDR3 is made up of 12 amino acids. V shed 5 bases and J 2 bases; nucleotides not matched to a gene: 0. Germline loops: CDR1 GTSNPN, CDR2 SVGIG (reference sequence). The CDR3, as DNA: TGTGCCTGGGGACAGGCTGGAAACACCATATATTTT. Amino acid sequence: CAWGQAGNTIYF.

The gene calls are TRBV10-3 and TRBJ2-2; 9 bases line up with TRBD1. The CDR3 consists of 15 residues. The germline CDR1 and CDR2 sequences are ENHRY and SYGVKD. With 2 bases clipped from V and 4 bases from J, the junction kept 2 bases outside the gene matches. CDR3 DNA sequence: TGTGCCATCAGTGAGGGACAGGGGTTCACCGGGGAGCTGTTTTTT. Translating it yields CAISEGQGFTGELFF.

This chain connects TRBV5-1 to TRBJ2-1; 10 bases map to TRBD2. V lost 5 bases, J lost 7 bases, and 12 bases stayed unmatched. CDR1 SGHRS and CDR2 YFSETQ come from the germline V gene. This CDR3 comprises 16 residues. The CDR3 sequence is CASRSTSGATGNEQFF. Here the CDR3 DNA reads TGCGCCAGCAGGTCAACTAGCGGGGCCACGGGGAATGAGCAGTTCTTC.

The gene calls are TRBV29-1 and TRBJ2-5, with 9 bases lining up with TRBD1. The better agreement between TRBJ2-7 and the DNA end casts doubt on the J call. CDR3 length: 14 amino acids. CDR1 and CDR2 (germline): SQVTM, ANQGSEA. For the CDR3, the DNA is TGCAGCGTTGGCTGGACAGGGGCGTCCTACGAGCAGTACTTC. As protein: CSVGWTGASYEQYF.

The chain employs TRBV30 and TRBJ2-5; tentative D call: TRBD2 (7 bases). Germline loops: CDR1 GTSNPN, CDR2 SVGIG (reference sequence). Between the trimmed V and J ends, which lost 0 bases and 5 bases, there was a span of 13 bases. The CDR3 spans 14 residues. CDR3 protein: CAWSVGGARETQYF. CDR3 nucleotide sequence: TGTGCCTGGAGTGTTGGGGGGGCTAGGGAGACCCAGTACTTC.

The chain employs TRBV30 and TRBJ2-5, with unresolved D. The length of the CDR3 is 12 residues. Trimming removed 5 bases at V and 0 bases at J, with 7 bases between. Germline CDR1 is GTSNPN and CDR2 is SVGIG (reference sequence). The CDR3 sequence: CAWGDYQETQYF. CDR3 in DNA: TGTGCCTGGGGCGACTACCAAGAGACCCAGTACTTC.

The J gene is TRBJ1-1, the V gene TRBV9, with 7 positions matching TRBD1. Trimming at V came to 1 base and at J to 5 bases, leaving 11 bases not matched to a gene. Germline V lookup: CDR1 SGDLS, CDR2 YYNGEE. The length of the CDR3 is 16 residues. The CDR3 sequence: CASSVTDRVRGTEAFF. In DNA form, the CDR3 reads TGTGCCAGCAGCGTAACCGACAGGGTAAGGGGTACTGAAGCTTTCTTT.

V is TRBV19 and J is TRBJ1-6; tentative D call: TRBD1 (6 bases). The CDR3 has 15 amino acids. From germline, CDR1 is LNHDA and CDR2 SQIVND (reference sequence). Trimming left V 2 bases short and J 8 bases short, with 13 bases between. CDR3 bases: TGTGCCAGTAGTATAATGGGACACGAGTATTCACCCCTCCACTTT. Amino acid sequence: CASSIMGHEYSPLHF.

This chain uses TRBV5-1 with TRBJ1-3; the match to TRBD1 covers 7 bases. The germline gives CDR1 SGHRS, CDR2 YFSETQ. CDR3 size: 14 residues. The V and J ends lost 4 bases and 0 bases, in that order; junction bases with no gene match: 1. In DNA form, the CDR3 reads TGCGCCAGCAGCCGGACAGGCTCTGGAAACACCATATATTTT. This translates into CASSRTGSGNTIYF.

V and J are TRBV2 and TRBJ1-4; tentative D call: TRBD1 (5 bases). V lost 6 bases to trimming and J lost 8 bases, with 19 bases between them. Germline lookup yields CDR1 SNHLY and CDR2 FYNNEI. This CDR3 contains 15 residues. CDR3 nucleotide sequence: TGTGCCAGCAGGGACCCCAGGGCCGTCCAGGAAAAACTGTTTTTT. This gives the protein CASRDPRAVQEKLFF.

The V and J genes are TRBV2 and TRBJ2-7; 9 nucleotides align to TRBD2. Trimming cost V 7 bases and J 6 bases; bases outside gene matches: 4. This CDR3 is built from 12 residues. Germline V CDR1 and CDR2: SNHLY, FYNNEI. The CDR3 region is CASKGLASEQYF. CDR3 bases: TGTGCCAGCAAGGGACTAGCAAGCGAGCAGTACTTC. The full variable domain, in which reference TRBV2 and TRBJ2-7 provide the parts outside the CDR3, is EPEVTQTPSHQVTQMGQEVILRCVPISNHLYFYWYRQILGQKVEFLVSFYNNEISEKSEIFDDQFSVERPDGSNFTLKIRSTKLEDSAMYFCASKGLASEQYFGPGTRLTVT.

V is TRBV4-3 and J is TRBJ2-7; D is perhaps TRBD1 (6 bases). CDR1 and CDR2 (germline): LGHNA, YSLEER. V shed 3 bases and J shed 2 bases, with 23 bases lying between them. The CDR3 runs to 18 residues. Here the CDR3 reads CASSQAALGSRGAYEQYF. DNA for the CDR3: TGCGCCAGCAGCCAGGCCGCCCTGGGTAGCAGGGGAGCCTACGAGCAGTACTTC.

This chain connects TRBV9 to TRBJ1-4; D gene unclear. The length of the CDR3 is 14 residues. V was trimmed by 1 base and J by 2 bases, leaving 6 bases between them. Germline values: CDR1 SGDLS, CDR2 YYNGEE. CDR3 nucleotide sequence: TGTGCCAGCAGCGTATCACAGACTAATGAAAAACTGTTTTTT. Translation gives CASSVSQTNEKLFF.

The chain combines TRBV5-5 with TRBJ2-7, with D perhaps TRBD1 (6 bases). The ends were cut back, 5 bases at V and 2 bases at J, with 14 bases in the middle. CDR3 length: 14 amino acids. Looked up from germline, CDR1 is SGHKS and CDR2 is YYEKEE (reference sequence). CDR3 residues: CASRPGQLTYEQYF. CDR3 bases: TGTGCCAGCAGACCCGGACAGCTAACCTACGAGCAGTACTTC. Combining the CDR3 with reference TRBV5-5 and TRBJ2-7 gives the whole variable domain DAGVTQSPTHLIKTRGQQVTLRCSPISGHKSVSWYQQVLGQGPQFIFQYYEKEERGRGNFPDRFSARQFPNYSSELNVNALLLGDSALYLCASRPGQLTYEQYFGPGTRLTVT.

The chain couples TRBV5-6 to TRBJ1-1; D perhaps matches TRBD1 (6 bases). V was trimmed by 1 base and J by 4 bases, leaving 20 bases between them. This CDR3 has 17 amino acids. The germline V gene has CDR1 SGHDT and CDR2 YYEEEE. The CDR3 bases are TGTGCCAGCAGCTTGTTTGGGGGCTCTAGGCCCGGCACTGAAGCTTTCTTT. Its protein product is CASSLFGGSRPGTEAFF.

V gene TRBV7-6 combines with J gene TRBJ2-7; the match to TRBD2 covers 7 bases. From germline, CDR1 is SGHVS and CDR2 FNYEAQ. Trimming removed 2 bases from V and 3 bases from J; junction bases left unmatched: 4. The CDR3 covers 14 residues. This CDR3 is CASSLTGEGYEQYF. In DNA form, the CDR3 reads TGTGCCAGCAGCTTAACCGGGGAGGGCTACGAGCAGTACTTC.

V and J are TRBV11-1 and TRBJ2-3, with 7 bases identical to TRBD1. Germline V gene lookup returns CDR1 SGHAT and CDR2 FQDESV (reference sequence). CDR3 length: 14 residues. J gave up 1 base and V 5 bases, and 3 bases lay outside the gene matches. The CDR3 loop reads CASSRQGGTDTQYF. The CDR3 DNA reads as TGTGCCAGCAGCCGACAGGGAGGCACAGATACGCAGTATTTT.